This TCR beta chain stems from a study of CD8 T cells in Susac syndrome. Study-wide findings and caveats: The study's TCR sequencing and HLA analysis covered a relatively small number of individuals, and the study acknowledged this.

Both CD4+ and CD8+ T cells were negatively isolated, and TEMRA cells underwent FACS enrichment. cDNA came from roughly 0.53 to 1 ug RNA primed by random hexamers. The authors amplified TCR beta CDR3 across 54 Vbeta and 13 Jbeta using immunoSEQ multiplex PCR. TCRdb redid the calling of the immunoSEQ multiplex PCR reads with MiXCR, one entry per CDR3 protein. The sample carries roughly 400,000 distinct CDR3 sequences, about 85% recorded once. The ends lost 3 bases at V and 5 bases at J; junction bases unmatched: 16. The CDR3 is 19 amino acids. Germline V gene lookup returns CDR1 LGHNA and CDR2 YNFKEQ. This clonotype is a singleton in its sample. Its target is not known.

Specimen: CD8+ T cells from PBMCs. This chain joins TRBV4-2 and TRBJ2-1; 10 nucleotides align to TRBD2. This clonotype originated in a human donor with multiple sclerosis. Written as DNA, the CDR3 is TGTGCCAGCAGCCAGGAATGGAGCGGGGGGGCAGCTGTCGACAATGAGCAGTTCTTC. Translating gives CASSQEWSGGAAVDNEQFF.